Listed below are T cell receptor beta chains from one sample, sequenced in a study of T cells in Graves' hyperthyroidism and ophthalmopathy. Using its own MiXCR run on the multiplex PCR reads, TCRdb lists one record per CDR3 protein. This table has 340,000 or so distinct CDR3 sequences, over 15% appearing once. Sequencing was carried out using blood. The receptors derive from a woman in her fifties or sixties with Graves' hyperthyroidism. CDR3s leave out the opening cysteine and the closing phenylalanine or tryptophan. Each record gives: J gene, V gene, D gene, CDR3 protein. The D gene is left open where the match is weak.

J gene: TRBJ1-6; V gene: TRBV4-1; D gene: TRBD1; CDR3 protein: ASSQEDRVGSPLH
J gene: TRBJ2-7; V gene: TRBV30; D gene: -; CDR3 protein: AWSVGDHEQY
J gene: TRBJ2-7; V gene: TRBV5-1; D gene: -; CDR3 protein: ASSLSTGTYEQY
J gene: TRBJ2-3; V gene: TRBV3-1; D gene: -; CDR3 protein: ASSVHGTFHTDTQY
J gene: TRBJ1-2; V gene: TRBV5-1; D gene: -; CDR3 protein: ASSLAEAGLNYGYT
J gene: TRBJ2-5; V gene: TRBV5-4; D gene: -; CDR3 protein: ASSTEDSQETQY
J gene: TRBJ2-5; V gene: TRBV3-1; D gene: -; CDR3 protein: ASSQDWSLDRETQY
J gene: TRBJ1-1; V gene: TRBV7-9; D gene: -; CDR3 protein: ASQREGNTEAF
J gene: TRBJ1-1; V gene: TRBV20-1; D gene: -; CDR3 protein: SARAGGVDTEAF
J gene: TRBJ2-7; V gene: TRBV30; D gene: TRBD2; CDR3 protein: AWSVLVAGEQY
J gene: TRBJ2-1; V gene: TRBV4-2; D gene: TRBD1; CDR3 protein: ASSHQGARSSEQF
J gene: TRBJ1-3; V gene: TRBV6-1; D gene: -; CDR3 protein: ASSRWRSGNTIY
J gene: TRBJ1-4; V gene: TRBV11-2; D gene: -; CDR3 protein: ASSLRGLINEKLF
J gene: TRBJ2-1; V gene: TRBV7-9; D gene: TRBD2; CDR3 protein: ASSLAASGGSYNEQF
J gene: TRBJ1-1; V gene: TRBV12-3/TRBV12-4; D gene: -; CDR3 protein: ASSLLGGKNTEAF
J gene: TRBJ2-5; V gene: TRBV6-5; D gene: -; CDR3 protein: ASSYSLSQAGQETQY
J gene: TRBJ1-3; V gene: TRBV5-1; D gene: -; CDR3 protein: ASSVDTGFSGNTIY
J gene: TRBJ2-1; V gene: TRBV7-2; D gene: TRBD2; CDR3 protein: ASSLVRGGLGEQF
J gene: TRBJ2-5; V gene: TRBV5-1; D gene: -; CDR3 protein: ASHPGVQETQY
J gene: TRBJ2-5; V gene: TRBV28; D gene: TRBD1; CDR3 protein: ASSGDRMYQETQY
J gene: TRBJ1-1; V gene: TRBV25-1; D gene: -; CDR3 protein: ASSERQDTEAF
J gene: TRBJ1-1; V gene: TRBV11-2; D gene: TRBD1; CDR3 protein: ASSKNRGQGTEAF